These 27 T cell receptor beta chains were sequenced from one sample in a study of cytomegalovirus exposure and HLA in healthy donors. The study ran its PCR with 60 Vbeta and 13 Jbeta primers. Profiling relied on immunoSEQ multiplex PCR, and the TCRdb table lists in-frame clones only, not all of them. The data contain over 80,000 clones, 73% of them singletons. The material sequenced was PBMCs. The receptors derive from a man in his forties in good health and CMV-seronegative.

This clone was detected a few times. This chain joins TRBV30 and TRBJ2-3, with TRBD1 matching 9 bases. V was clipped by 4 bases and J by 4 bases; unmatched bases: 9. The CDR3 consists of 15 residues. Germline V gene lookup returns CDR1 GTSNPN and CDR2 SVGIG (reference sequence). CDR3 sequence (DNA): TGTGCCTGGACCCGCCGGGACAGGGCACCAGATACGCAGTATTTT. Its protein is CAWTRRDRAPDTQYF.

The chain is built from TRBV7-9 and TRBJ2-3; D is uncertain. CDR3 length equals 14 residues. V lost 1 base to trimming and J lost 0 bases, with 5 bases between them. The germline CDR1 and CDR2 sequences are SEHNR and FQNEAQ (reference sequence). CDR3 DNA: TGTGCCAGCAGCTTAGAGACAAGCACAGATACGCAGTATTTT. Translated, it gives CASSLETSTDTQYF.

This chain joins TRBV4-2 and TRBJ2-2; weak D call: TRBD1 (5 bases). Trimming took 4 bases from V and 0 from J, leaving 9 bases between them. This CDR3 has 15 residues. The germline V gene has CDR1 LGHNA and CDR2 YNFKEQ. CDR3 DNA sequence: TGTGCCAGCAGCCTTCGACAGACGAACACCGGGGAGCTGTTTTTT. Translated: CASSLRQTNTGELFF.

This clone was recorded only once. This chain joins TRBV2 and TRBJ1-3, with D hard to call. Germline-derived CDR1 and CDR2 are SNHLY and FYNNEI. Trimming pared 5 bases from V and 0 bases from J, leaving 5 bases between. CDR3 length: 13 residues. The CDR3 sequence: CASSLSSGNTIYF. CDR3 DNA sequence: TGTGCCAGCAGTCTGAGCTCTGGAAACACCATATATTTT.

This clone was detected ten times or more. The chain has TRBV19 and TRBJ1-1, with TRBD1 matching 8 bases. Germline CDR1 and CDR2: LNHDA and SQIVND (reference sequence). The CDR3 loop spans 17 amino acids. V lost 5 bases to trimming and J lost 1 base; unmatched junction nucleotides: 12. The CDR3 sequence: CASSSTQGARANTEAFF. CDR3 DNA sequence: TGTGCCAGTAGTTCGACCCAGGGGGCCCGGGCGAACACTGAAGCTTTCTTT. Based on the CDR3 plus reference TRBV19 and TRBJ1-1, the full variable domain is DGGITQSPKYLFRKEGQNVTLSCEQNLNHDAMYWYRQDPGQGLRLIYYSQIVNDFQKGDIAEGYSVSREKKESFPLTVTSAQKNPTAFYLCASSSTQGARANTEAFFGQGTRLTVV.

This chain uses TRBV11-3 with TRBJ2-5; no reliable D call. The CDR3 has 13 amino acids. Germline V gene lookup returns CDR1 SGHNT and CDR2 YENEEA. V was clipped by 6 bases and J by 3 bases, with 11 bases between them. CDR3 sequence (DNA): TGTGCCAGCAGTACGGGTTGGGAAGAGACCCAGTACTTC. Amino acid sequence: CASSTGWEETQYF.

This clone was seen a few times. V gene TRBV4-2 combines with J gene TRBJ2-1, with 7 bases aligning to TRBD1. The CDR3 runs 16 residues. CDR1 and CDR2 (germline): LGHNA, YNFKEQ. V lost 3 bases and J lost 4; bases outside the gene matches: 9. The CDR3 here is CASSQNWDSIYNEQFF. In DNA, the CDR3 is TGTGCCAGCAGCCAGAATTGGGACAGCATTTACAATGAGCAGTTCTTC.

In the case of this clone: A read error is likely, as this CDR3 ends without the conserved phenylalanine or tryptophan. The V call is TRBV5-6, the J call TRBJ2-2; 9 bases map to TRBD1. J was trimmed by 6 bases and V by 4 bases; bases with no gene match: 7. Germline CDR1 reads SGHDT; CDR2 reads YYEEEE. The CDR3 has 15 residues. In DNA, the CDR3 is TGTGCCAGCAGCCCCCGGGACAGGGCTTCCGGGGAGCTGTTTGTT. It specifies CASSPRDRASGELFV.

The chain employs TRBV14 and TRBJ1-1; no definite D call. This CDR3 contains 15 residues. Trimming took 0 bases from V and 1 from J, leaving 9 bases between them. CDR1 is SGHDN, CDR2 FVKESK, per germline. CDR3 sequence reads: CASSQESAPNTEAFF. CDR3 in DNA: TGTGCCAGCAGCCAAGAGTCCGCGCCGAACACTGAAGCTTTCTTT.

The V call is TRBV30, the J call TRBJ1-5; 7 bases align to TRBD1. The CDR3 loop spans 15 amino acids. Per the germline V gene, CDR1 is GTSNPN and CDR2 is SVGIG (reference sequence). V trimming: 4 bases; J trimming: 3 bases; junction bases outside the gene matches: 9. CDR3 coding DNA: TGTGCCTGGACTCCGGGACAGCGGACCAATCAGCCCCAGCATTTT. Its protein is CAWTPGQRTNQPQHF.

CDR3 protein: CASSPGTGGYSGNTIYF. The CDR3, as DNA: TGTGCCAGCAGCCCCGGGACAGGGGGCTACTCTGGAAACACCATATATTTT. The gene calls are TRBV5-6 and TRBJ1-3, with 12 positions matching TRBD1. There are 17 residues in the CDR3. CDR1 is SGHDT and CDR2 is YYEEEE in the germline V gene. Trimming removed 4 bases from V and 0 bases from J; junction bases left unmatched: 5.

A few counts support this clone. The chain recombines TRBV5-1 with TRBJ1-5, with TRBD1 identical over 8 bases. This CDR3 spans 13 amino acids. The V gene's germline CDR1 is SGHRS and CDR2 YFSETQ. After removal of 5 bases from V and 9 bases from J, the junction contained 7 bases not matched to a gene. In DNA, the CDR3 is TGCGCCAGCAGATCGGACAGGGTCTCGCCCCAGCATTTT. It translates to CASRSDRVSPQHF.

The chain recombines TRBV5-4 with TRBJ2-7; no clear D gene. The CDR3 has 12 residues. Germline-derived CDR1 and CDR2 are SGHNT and YYREEE (reference sequence). Trimming removed 3 bases at V and 6 bases at J, with 10 bases between. CDR3 in amino acids: CASSSPTIEQYF. The CDR3 DNA sequence: TGTGCCAGCAGCTCACCGACAATCGAGCAGTACTTC.

The V and J genes are TRBV28 and TRBJ2-7; 8 nucleotides agree with TRBD1. The CDR3 is 14 amino acids. Trimming at V came to 7 bases and at J to 4 bases, leaving 9 bases not matched to a gene. CDR1 MDHEN and CDR2 SYDVKM come from the germline V gene. For the CDR3, the DNA is TGTGCCAGCACTTTCACAGGGGGTTCTTACGAGCAGTACTTC. This translates into CASTFTGGSYEQYF.

The chain combines TRBV2 with TRBJ2-3; weak D call: TRBD2 (6 bases). This CDR3 contains 15 residues. Per the germline V gene, CDR1 is SNHLY and CDR2 is FYNNEI. V was clipped by 3 bases and J by 0 bases, with 10 bases between them. CDR3 residues: CASSDGRTSTDTQYF. CDR3 bases: TGTGCCAGCAGTGACGGGAGAACTAGCACAGATACGCAGTATTTT. The full variable domain, completed using reference TRBV2 and TRBJ2-3, is EPEVTQTPSHQVTQMGQEVILRCVPISNHLYFYWYRQILGQKVEFLVSFYNNEISEKSEIFDDQFSVERPDGSNFTLKIRSTKLEDSAMYFCASSDGRTSTDTQYFGPGTRLTVL.

The CDR3 DNA reads as TGTGCCAGTAGTATCAAATTCTCGAACAGAAAAAACCAGCCCCAGCATTTT. The encoded protein is CASSIKFSNRKNQPQHF. The gene calls are TRBV19 and TRBJ1-5, with D uncertain. Germline CDR1 reads LNHDA; CDR2 reads SQIVND (reference sequence). The CDR3 runs to 17 residues. V lost 3 bases to trimming and J lost 7 bases, with 22 bases between them.

This clone was detected a few times. The rearrangement links TRBV9 to TRBJ2-7; TRBD2 agrees at 7 bases. V shed 2 bases, J shed 5 bases, and the junction held 13 bases outside the gene matches. Germline V gives CDR1 SGDLS, CDR2 YYNGEE. The CDR3 is 16 amino acids. Written as DNA, the CDR3 is TGTGCCAGCAGCGTGGGGGGGGGACTAACCCTCCACGAGCAGTACTTC. It encodes CASSVGGGLTLHEQYF.

The chain combines TRBV19 with TRBJ1-6; perhaps TRBD1 as D (5 bases). The CDR3 totals 13 residues. Trimming pared 10 bases from V and 7 bases from J, leaving 14 bases between. Germline V lookup: CDR1 LNHDA, CDR2 SQIVND (reference sequence). The CDR3 bases are TGTGCCACTGCGGGACGGATAAATTCACCCCTCCACTTT. Amino acids: CATAGRINSPLHF. Using reference TRBV19 and TRBJ1-6 for the parts outside the CDR3, the full variable domain is DGGITQSPKYLFRKEGQNVTLSCEQNLNHDAMYWYRQDPGQGLRLIYYSQIVNDFQKGDIAEGYSVSREKKESFPLTVTSAQKNPTAFYLCATAGRINSPLHFGNGTRLTVT.

V and J are TRBV2 and TRBJ2-7, with 10 nucleotides matching TRBD2. V lost 7 bases and J lost 3; bases outside the gene matches: 15. The germline V gene has CDR1 SNHLY and CDR2 FYNNEI. There are 17 residues in the CDR3. The CDR3 protein is CASIEVGLAGEGYEQYF. The CDR3 DNA follows: TGTGCCAGCATCGAGGTGGGGCTAGCGGGGGAAGGCTACGAGCAGTACTTC. The variable domain in full, with the rest retrieved from reference TRBV2 and TRBJ2-7, is EPEVTQTPSHQVTQMGQEVILRCVPISNHLYFYWYRQILGQKVEFLVSFYNNEISEKSEIFDDQFSVERPDGSNFTLKIRSTKLEDSAMYFCASIEVGLAGEGYEQYFGPGTRLTVT.

The chain joins TRBV4-1 to TRBJ1-3; D perhaps matches TRBD1 (5 bases). Germline values: CDR1 MGHRA, CDR2 YSYEKL. V was cut by 8 bases and J by 11 bases, with 13 bases left in between. This CDR3 has 11 amino acids. The CDR3 nucleotides are TGCGCCAGCGGATGGGACTTCGCCATATATTTT. Translating gives CASGWDFAIYF.

The chain recombines TRBV5-6 with TRBJ2-1; 12 nucleotides align to TRBD2. The CDR3 is 18 residues long. Per the germline V gene, CDR1 is SGHDT and CDR2 is YYEEEE. V was clipped by 0 bases and J by 7 bases; unmatched bases: 11. DNA for the CDR3: TGTGCCAGCAGCTTGGAGTCTAGCGGGGGGGACCACGGGAATGAGCAGTTCTTC. Protein: CASSLESSGGDHGNEQFF. Variable domain in full (rest from reference TRBV5-6 and TRBJ2-1): DAGVTQSPTHLIKTRGQQVTLRCSPKSGHDTVSWYQQALGQGPQFIFQYYEEEERQRGNFPDRFSGHQFPNYSSELNVNALLLGDSALYLCASSLESSGGDHGNEQFFGPGTRLTVL.

The rearrangement links TRBV27 to TRBJ2-7; maybe TRBD2 (6 bases). Trimming removed 5 bases at V and 2 bases at J, with 13 bases between. Germline-derived CDR1 and CDR2 are MNHEY and SMNVEV (reference sequence). This CDR3 is 14 amino acids long. CDR3 sequence (DNA): TGTGCCAGCAGTAGTCGGGACTCAGCCTACGAGCAGTACTTC. Its protein is CASSSRDSAYEQYF.

The V gene is TRBV10-3, the J gene TRBJ2-2, with D possibly matching TRBD2 (6 bases). This CDR3 region has 13 residues. CDR1 ENHRY and CDR2 SYGVKD come from the germline V gene. V was pared by 9 bases and J by 7 bases, with 15 bases between. The CDR3 bases are TGTGCCATTTTGAAAGACGGGGGCGGGGAGCTGTTTTTT. It encodes CAILKDGGGELFF.

This clone came up a few times. The genes are TRBV5-5 and TRBJ2-7; TRBD2 matches at 12 bases. The length of the CDR3 is 15 residues. Germline V lookup: CDR1 SGHKS, CDR2 YYEKEE (reference sequence). The ends lost 0 bases at V and 4 bases at J; junction bases unmatched: 2. This chain's CDR3 is CASSLGLAGEYEQYF. CDR3 bases: TGTGCCAGCAGCTTGGGACTAGCGGGGGAGTACGAGCAGTACTTC.

This clone was counted a few times. The chain employs TRBV5-1 and TRBJ1-1, with a possible D match to TRBD1 (5 bases). The V gene lost 0 bases and the J gene lost 4 bases, with 10 bases spanning the gap. The CDR3 is 14 amino acids. Germline CDR1 reads SGHRS; CDR2 reads YFSETQ. For the CDR3, the DNA is TGCGCCAGCAGCTTGGCCGGTGGGGCCACTGAAGCTTTCTTT. It specifies CASSLAGGATEAFF.

The rearrangement uses TRBV2 and TRBJ1-4; TRBD1 might be the D (6 bases). Germline CDR1 and CDR2: SNHLY and FYNNEI. V was pared by 6 bases and J by 4 bases, with 9 bases between. The CDR3 extends over 13 amino acids. The CDR3 DNA reads TGTGCCAGCAGCCGGGACATTAATGAAAAACTGTTTTTT. This encodes CASSRDINEKLFF.

The genes are TRBV11-2 and TRBJ1-1; TRBD1 might be the D (5 bases). Trimming took 1 base from V and 9 from J, leaving 12 bases between them. CDR3 length equals 13 residues. CDR1 is SGHAT and CDR2 is FQNNGV in the germline V gene. The CDR3: CASSLVFSGQAFF. CDR3 DNA sequence: TGTGCCAGCAGCTTAGTGTTTTCAGGGCAAGCTTTCTTT.